This record concerns one T cell receptor (beta chain) sequence. This specimen comes from a study of blood T cell repertoires in COVID-19. On the study more broadly: Whether acute or convalescent, the COVID-19 samples came from the United States, Italy and Spain. Nucleic acid was either cDNA or gDNA, and it came from T cells, B-cell-depleted T cells, or PBMCs.

Here immunoSEQ multiplex PCR was the method, and the copy in TCRdb shows in-frame clones only, minus some. The sample carries 26,000 or so clones, approximately 66% recorded once. CDR3 length equals 15 residues. From germline, CDR1 is LNHDA and CDR2 SQIVND (reference sequence). The junction had 7 bases not matched to a gene; V was cut back by 7 bases and J by 2 bases. The sequenced material came from peripheral blood. This TCR came from a man aged 55 to 69 with active or convalescent COVID-19. The chain couples TRBV19 to TRBJ2-2; 7 bases map to TRBD1. This CDR3 is CASKVGQVNTGELFF. In DNA form, the CDR3 reads TGTGCCAGTAAGGTCGGACAGGTCAACACCGGGGAGCTGTTTTTT.